One and the same sample provided the 29 T cell receptor beta chains below, sequenced in a study of T cell repertoires in cytomegalovirus infection. TCRdb called the reads again in MiXCR, with one record for every CDR3 protein. The table lists under 150,000 distinct CDR3 sequences, 7% to 9.5% of them singletons. Source material: PBMCs. The receptor set was obtained from a human donor in good health (CMV status not recorded). Some clones in this sample may be carry-over from other donors' samples.

This clonotype was picked up a small number of times. This chain joins TRBV5-4 and TRBJ2-3; D is perhaps TRBD2 (5 bases). The CDR3 loop spans 15 amino acids. Trimming left V 3 bases short and J 2 bases short, with 13 bases between. Germline V gives CDR1 SGHNT, CDR2 YYREEE (reference sequence). CDR3 amino acids: CASSSKSEDTDTQYF. DNA for the CDR3: TGTGCCAGCAGCTCAAAGTCGGAGGACACAGATACGCAGTATTTT.

This clonotype was picked up many times. The chain recombines TRBV7-2 with TRBJ1-1; D is unresolved. The CDR3 is 13 residues long. Germline CDR1 and CDR2: SGHTA and FQGNSA. Trimming shortened V by 2 bases and J by 4 bases, and 8 bases separated the two germline ends. DNA of the CDR3: TGTGCCAGCAGCTTATCCGGCGGCACTGAAGCTTTCTTT. It specifies CASSLSGGTEAFF. The full variable domain, its missing parts supplied by reference TRBV7-2 and TRBJ1-1, is GAGVSQSPSNKVTEKGKDVELRCDPISGHTALYWYRQSLGQGLEFLIYFQGNSAPDKSGLPSDRFSAERTGGSVSTLTIQRTQQEDSAVYLCASSLSGGTEAFFGQGTRLTVV.

This clonotype was counted between two and nine times. V gene TRBV5-1 combines with J gene TRBJ1-2, with a weak D call TRBD1 (5 bases). CDR1 is SGHRS, CDR2 YFSETQ, per germline. The CDR3 has 11 residues. V gave up 0 bases and J gave up 13 bases, with 10 bases separating them. CDR3 sequence (DNA): TGCGCCAGCAGCTTGGACAGGAATGTCACCTTC. Translation: CASSLDRNVTF.

This clonotype was observed many times. This sequence joins TRBV5-1 and TRBJ1-1; the D gene is possibly TRBD1 (5 bases). The V end was cut by 0 bases, the J end by 1 base, with 16 bases between. Germline CDR1 and CDR2: SGHRS and YFSETQ. There are 17 residues in the CDR3. The CDR3 region is CASSLAQGHLKNTEAFF. As DNA, the CDR3 is TGCGCCAGCAGCTTGGCCCAAGGACACCTAAAGAACACTGAAGCTTTCTTT.

This clonotype occurred many times. The V and J genes are TRBV6-5 and TRBJ2-1; 16 nucleotides match TRBD2. This CDR3 region has 16 residues. V gave up 6 bases and J gave up 12 bases; unmatched junction bases: 11. The V gene's germline CDR1 is MNHEY and CDR2 SVGAGI. The CDR3, as DNA: TGTGCCAGCAGCCAGGTGGGACTAGCGGGGGGGCTAGGGCAGTTCTTC. It specifies CASSQVGLAGGLGQFF.

The gene calls are TRBV5-4 and TRBJ2-3; 9 bases align to TRBD2. Germline CDR1 is SGHNT and CDR2 is YYREEE (reference sequence). The CDR3 consists of 17 residues. V lost 1 base, J lost 1 base, and 7 bases stayed unmatched. CDR3 in amino acids: CASSLRVSGGRTDTQYF. The CDR3 coding sequence is TGTGCCAGCAGCTTGAGGGTTAGCGGGGGACGCACAGATACGCAGTATTTT.

This clonotype was counted at least ten times. This chain connects TRBV29-1 to TRBJ2-5; 8 positions agree with TRBD2. V shed 5 bases, J shed 4 bases, and the junction held 3 bases outside the gene matches. Germline V gives CDR1 SQVTM, CDR2 ANQGSEA. The CDR3 sequence is 12 residues long. The CDR3 spells CSVRGGGETQYF. The CDR3 DNA sequence: TGCAGCGTTCGGGGGGGAGGAGAGACCCAGTACTTC.

This clonotype has ten or more counts. The chain is built from TRBV28 and TRBJ1-6, with 7 bases aligning to TRBD1. V was clipped by 10 bases and J by 4 bases; unmatched bases: 10. This CDR3 is built from 15 residues. The V gene's germline CDR1 is MDHEN and CDR2 SYDVKM. DNA of the CDR3: TGTGCCACCCTAGCCGACAGGGCTTATAATTCACCCCTCCACTTT. This encodes CATLADRAYNSPLHF. Full variable domain (rest looked up from reference TRBV28 and TRBJ1-6): DVKVTQSSRYLVKRTGEKVFLECVQDMDHENMFWYRQDPGLGLRLIYFSYDVKMKEKGDIPEGYSVSREKKERFSLILESASTNQTSMYLCATLADRAYNSPLHFGNGTRLTVT.

This clonotype was counted ten times or more. V and J are TRBV7-9 and TRBJ2-1, with 11 bases fitting TRBD2. V lost 0 bases, J lost 10 bases, and 2 bases stayed unmatched. Germline CDR1 and CDR2: SEHNR and FQNEAQ (reference sequence). The CDR3 has 14 amino acids. This CDR3 reads CASSLAWTSGEQFF. In DNA, the CDR3 is TGTGCCAGCAGCTTAGCTTGGACTAGCGGGGAGCAGTTCTTC.

This clonotype was detected ten times or more. The chain carries TRBV5-6 and TRBJ1-6, with D unclear. The CDR3 has 15 residues. CDR1 and CDR2 (germline): SGHDT, YYEEEE. The V gene lost 3 bases and the J gene lost 14 bases, with 21 bases spanning the gap. The CDR3 sequence: CASSSTNRTDKSLHF. The CDR3 nucleotides read TGTGCCAGCAGCTCGACGAACCGGACGGATAAATCCCTCCACTTT.

This clonotype was seen ten or more times. V is TRBV12-3 or TRBV12-4 and J is TRBJ1-5; no firm D call. There are 16 residues in the CDR3. Trimming left V 0 bases short and J 0 bases short, with 9 bases between. CDR3 DNA: TGTGCCAGCAGTTTAGCAGGCTTTTATAGCAATCAGCCCCAGCATTTT. Translating gives CASSLAGFYSNQPQHF.

This clonotype was counted between two and nine times. The rearrangement uses TRBV7-4 and TRBJ2-7; 9 nucleotides line up with TRBD1. The CDR3 length is 15 residues. With 2 bases clipped from V and 2 bases from J, the junction kept 4 bases outside the gene matches. Per germline, CDR1 SGHVT and CDR2 SQSDAQ. The CDR3 protein is CASSLSGTGTYEQYF. The CDR3 nucleotides read TGTGCCAGCAGCTTATCCGGGACAGGGACCTACGAGCAGTACTTC.

There are many counts of this clonotype. V and J are TRBV2 and TRBJ1-5, with D possibly matching TRBD1 (5 bases). There are 15 residues in the CDR3. Germline V CDR1 and CDR2: SNHLY, FYNNEI. Trimming stripped 1 base from V and 0 bases from J, with 7 bases between. In DNA form, the CDR3 reads TGTGCCAGCAGTGAAGGCAGGGTTAGCAATCAGCCCCAGCATTTT. Amino acids: CASSEGRVSNQPQHF.

This clonotype has at least ten counts. This chain connects TRBV20-1 to TRBJ1-1, with 10 bases identical to TRBD1. Germline V lookup: CDR1 DFQATT, CDR2 SNEGSKA (reference sequence). This CDR3 comprises 13 residues. V was clipped by 6 bases and J by 7 bases; unmatched bases: 8. CDR3 residues: CSAPGTGVLEAFF. The CDR3 DNA follows: TGCAGTGCGCCCGGGACAGGGGTTCTTGAAGCTTTCTTT.

This clonotype showed up just a few times. The chain has TRBV7-9 and TRBJ1-1; TRBD1 aligns across 9 bases. This CDR3 spans 14 amino acids. Trimming took 5 bases from V and 4 from J; bases not matched to a gene: 5. In germline, CDR1 is SEHNR, CDR2 FQNEAQ (reference sequence). In DNA, the CDR3 is TGTGCCAGCAGCCTATCGACAGGGGGCACTGAAGCTTTCTTT. This gives the protein CASSLSTGGTEAFF.

Ten or more counts support this clonotype. The chain has TRBV7-9 and TRBJ2-6; D is undetermined. The V and J ends lost 8 bases and 2 bases respectively, with 10 bases between them. Germline CDR1 SEHNR, CDR2 FQNEAQ (reference sequence). The CDR3 has 14 residues. CDR3 coding DNA: TGTGCCAGCGAACTGAAGACTGGGGCCAACGTCCTGACTTTC. It is translated as CASELKTGANVLTF.

This clonotype was detected many times. This chain uses TRBV12-3 or TRBV12-4 with TRBJ1-3; D is unresolved. This CDR3 has 14 residues. Trimming removed 6 bases from V and 1 base from J, with 10 bases in between. CDR3 sequence reads: CASSIEGSGNTIYF. The DNA of the CDR3 is TGTGCCAGCAGCATTGAAGGGTCTGGAAACACCATATATTTT.

The rearrangement links TRBV20-1 to TRBJ2-1; D remains unclear. CDR3 size: 15 residues. The V end lost 0 bases, the J end lost 2 bases, and 11 bases lay between the germline ends. Germline assignment: CDR1 DFQATT and CDR2 SNEGSKA (reference sequence). DNA of the CDR3: TGCAGTGCTAGAGATTGGAGTAGCACCTACAATGAGCAGTTCTTC. Translating gives CSARDWSSTYNEQFF.

Only a few counts were recorded for this clonotype. The gene calls are TRBV28 and TRBJ1-6, with a possible D match to TRBD1 (5 bases). CDR1 MDHEN and CDR2 SYDVKM come from the germline V gene. The CDR3 contains 16 residues. The V end was cut by 2 bases, the J end by 7 bases, with 15 bases between. CDR3 in amino acids: CASSLPVRDPNSPLHF. CDR3 coding DNA: TGTGCCAGCAGTTTACCCGTACGGGACCCCAATTCACCCCTCCACTTT.

This clonotype was picked up one time. V gene TRBV2 combines with J gene TRBJ1-5; no definite D call. There are 12 residues in the CDR3. Germline CDR1 is SNHLY and CDR2 is FYNNEI. The V end was cut by 5 bases, the J end by 9 bases, with 11 bases between. Written as DNA, the CDR3 is TGTGCCAGCAGTCGACTGACTCGGCCCCAGCATTTT. Translating it yields CASSRLTRPQHF.

This clonotype was picked up many times. This chain joins TRBV4-1 and TRBJ1-1; no reliable D call. The CDR3 sequence is 17 residues long. The germline V gene encodes CDR1 MGHRA and CDR2 YSYEKL. V dropped 0 bases and J dropped 0 bases, with 14 bases sitting between them. CDR3 coding DNA: TGCGCCAGCAGCCAAGATGAGGCAGAGGTGATGAACACTGAAGCTTTCTTT. It yields the protein CASSQDEAEVMNTEAFF.

At least ten counts were recorded for this clonotype. The chain links TRBV29-1 to TRBJ2-7; 7 bases are a match to TRBD2. This CDR3 comprises 14 residues. Trimming removed 3 bases from V and 0 bases from J; junction bases left unmatched: 5. The germline CDR1 and CDR2 sequences are SQVTM and ANQGSEA. This CDR3 is CSVDFGRGSYEQYF. CDR3 bases: TGCAGCGTTGACTTTGGGAGGGGCTCCTACGAGCAGTACTTC.

In its sample, this clonotype was seen many times. The rearrangement uses TRBV5-1 and TRBJ1-1; no firm D call. Germline CDR1 and CDR2: SGHRS and YFSETQ. The ends were cut back, 1 base at V and 0 bases at J, with 10 bases in the middle. This CDR3 has 15 residues. The CDR3 sequence is CASSLSPKMNTEAFF. As DNA, the CDR3 is TGCGCCAGCAGCTTGAGCCCTAAGATGAACACTGAAGCTTTCTTT.

This chain connects TRBV6-6 to TRBJ2-7; D is uncertain. The V end lost 6 bases, the J end lost 2 bases, and 8 bases lay between the germline ends. CDR1 and CDR2 (germline): MNHNY, SVGAGI (reference sequence). The CDR3 has 12 amino acids. The CDR3 region has the DNA TGTGCCAGCAGCCCAAGACCCTACGAGCAGTACTTC. Amino acids: CASSPRPYEQYF.

In its sample, this clonotype was seen many times. This chain uses TRBV12-3 or TRBV12-4 with TRBJ2-1; 11 bases align to TRBD2. J was trimmed by 4 bases and V by 4 bases; bases with no gene match: 3. The CDR3 has 15 amino acids. The CDR3 DNA reads as TGTGCCAGCAGTTCTAGCGGGGGGCCGTACAATGAGCAGTTCTTC. Translated: CASSSSGGPYNEQFF.

This clonotype appeared many times. The rearrangement links TRBV3-1 to TRBJ2-1; the match to TRBD2 covers 7 bases. Trimming cost V 4 bases and J 7 bases; bases outside gene matches: 13. Germline V gene sequence: CDR1 LGHDT, CDR2 YNNKEL (reference sequence). The CDR3 has 16 amino acids. The CDR3: CASSPRFSGERNEQFF. The CDR3 region has the DNA TGTGCCAGCAGCCCCCGGTTCAGCGGGGAAAGGAATGAGCAGTTCTTC.

The rearrangement uses TRBV19 and TRBJ1-4, with D unresolved. The germline V and J ends were trimmed by 6 bases and 8 bases, with 22 bases remaining between them. Germline V gives CDR1 LNHDA, CDR2 SQIVND (reference sequence). The CDR3 is 16 residues long. CDR3 sequence: CASSSPKRATREKLFF. The CDR3 nucleotides read TGTGCCAGTAGCTCACCGAAGAGGGCAACGCGGGAAAAACTGTTTTTT.

This clonotype came up many times. The V and J genes are TRBV6-5 and TRBJ2-1; TRBD1 or TRBD2 may be the D gene (6 bases each). CDR1 and CDR2 (germline): MNHEY, SVGAGI. The CDR3 totals 15 residues. V was trimmed by 4 bases and J by 3 bases, leaving 13 bases between them. The CDR3 nucleotides are TGTGCCAGCAGTTCTCGGGGGCCCCACTACAATGAGCAGTTCTTC. Translating gives CASSSRGPHYNEQFF.

On this clonotype itself: This may arise from a read error, as a much more abundant clone is one base away. The chain employs TRBV2 and TRBJ1-6, with D hard to call. The germline V gene has CDR1 SNHLY and CDR2 FYNNEI. Trimming pared 6 bases from V and 9 bases from J, leaving 15 bases between. CDR3 length: 14 amino acids. The CDR3 protein is CASSGVPQSSPLHF. CDR3 DNA sequence: TGTGCCAGCAGCGGGGTCCCCCAGAGTTCACCCCTCCACTTT.